The clone carrying this T cell receptor beta chain was seen a few times. This sample was included in a study of blood T cells in healthy people across ages. Study details: Template switching captured about one barcoded beta molecule per two T cells.

Using a J-beta primer mix together with a sample-barcoded 5' primer, a second PCR was run for about 6 to 12 cycles. All cDNA molecules were each tagged by a template-switch adaptor with 12 random nucleotides. One entry per CDR3 protein, called by TCRdb with MiXCR from the 5' RACE reads. The sample has a few hundred thousand distinct CDR3 sequences; 27% are singletons. V dropped 0 bases and J dropped 3 bases, with 7 bases sitting between them. The CDR3 contains 13 residues. Germline CDR1 reads DFQATT; CDR2 reads SNEGSKA (reference sequence). This TCR derives from a woman aged 65 to 85 in good health. The sequenced sample was blood. The genes are TRBV20-1 and TRBJ2-3; D remains unclear. In DNA, the CDR3 is TGCAGTGCTAGAGATCTAGAGACAGATACGCAGTATTTT. Residues: CSARDLETDTQYF.